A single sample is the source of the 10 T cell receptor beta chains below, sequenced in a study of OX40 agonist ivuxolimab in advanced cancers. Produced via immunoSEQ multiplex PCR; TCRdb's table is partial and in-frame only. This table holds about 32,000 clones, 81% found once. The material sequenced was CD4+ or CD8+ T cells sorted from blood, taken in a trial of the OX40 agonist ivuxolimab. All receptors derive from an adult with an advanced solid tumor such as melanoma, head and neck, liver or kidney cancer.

CDR3 DNA: TGTGCCAGCAGCTTAGGTGGGACAGGGAATCAGCCCCAGCATTTT. The encoded protein is CASSLGGTGNQPQHF. The rearrangement uses TRBV11-2 and TRBJ1-5; 9 bases fit TRBD1. CDR3 length equals 15 residues. In germline, CDR1 is SGHAT, CDR2 FQNNGV. Trimming removed 1 base from V and 4 bases from J; junction bases left unmatched: 2. The whole variable domain, filled in from reference TRBV11-2 and TRBJ1-5, reads EAGVAQSPRYKIIEKRQSVAFWCNPISGHATLYWYQQILGQGPKLLIQFQNNGVVDDSQLPKDRFSAERLKGVDSTLKIQPAKLEDSAVYLCASSLGGTGNQPQHFGDGTRLSIL.

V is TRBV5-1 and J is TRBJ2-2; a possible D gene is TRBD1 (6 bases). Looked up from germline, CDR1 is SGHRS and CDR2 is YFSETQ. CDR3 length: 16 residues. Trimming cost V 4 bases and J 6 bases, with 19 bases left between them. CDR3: CASSPAGAYLSGELFF. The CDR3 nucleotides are TGCGCCAGCAGCCCCGCAGGGGCTTATCTATCCGGGGAGCTGTTTTTT.

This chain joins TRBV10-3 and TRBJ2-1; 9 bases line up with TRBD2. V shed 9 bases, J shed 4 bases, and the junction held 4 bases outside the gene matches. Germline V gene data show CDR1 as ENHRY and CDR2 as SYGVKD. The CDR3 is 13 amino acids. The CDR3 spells CAMQREAYNEQFF. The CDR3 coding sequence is TGTGCCATGCAGCGGGAGGCATACAATGAGCAGTTCTTC.

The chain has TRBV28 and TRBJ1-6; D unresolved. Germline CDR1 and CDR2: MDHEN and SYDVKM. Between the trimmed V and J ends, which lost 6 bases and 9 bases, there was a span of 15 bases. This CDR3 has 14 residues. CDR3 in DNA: TGTGCCAGCAGACTGGGATTAGGTCTTTCACCCCTCCACTTT. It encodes CASRLGLGLSPLHF.

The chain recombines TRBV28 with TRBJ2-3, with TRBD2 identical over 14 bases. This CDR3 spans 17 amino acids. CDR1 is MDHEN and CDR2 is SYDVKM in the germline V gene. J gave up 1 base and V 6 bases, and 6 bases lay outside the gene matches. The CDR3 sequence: CASRGLAGATRTDTQYF. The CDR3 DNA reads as TGTGCCAGCAGGGGACTAGCGGGAGCAACCCGCACAGATACGCAGTATTTT.

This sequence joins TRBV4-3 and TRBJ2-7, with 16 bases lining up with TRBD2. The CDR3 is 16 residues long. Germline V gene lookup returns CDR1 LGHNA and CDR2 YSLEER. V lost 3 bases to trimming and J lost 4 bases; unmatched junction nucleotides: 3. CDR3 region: CASSHGTSGRGYEQYF. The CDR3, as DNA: TGCGCCAGCAGCCATGGGACTAGCGGGAGGGGTTACGAGCAGTACTTC.

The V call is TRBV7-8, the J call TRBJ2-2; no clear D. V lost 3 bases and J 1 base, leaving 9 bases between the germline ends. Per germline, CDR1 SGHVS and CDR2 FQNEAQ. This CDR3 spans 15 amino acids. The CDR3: CASSFDRLNTGELFF. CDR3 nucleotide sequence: TGTGCCAGCAGCTTTGATCGTTTGAACACCGGGGAGCTGTTTTTT.

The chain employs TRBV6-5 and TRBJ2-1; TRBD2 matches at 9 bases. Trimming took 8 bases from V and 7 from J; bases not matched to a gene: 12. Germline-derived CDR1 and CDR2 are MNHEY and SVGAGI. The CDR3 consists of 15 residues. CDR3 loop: CASRVFAGGQNEQFF. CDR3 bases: TGTGCCAGCCGTGTTTTTGCGGGGGGGCAGAATGAGCAGTTCTTC.

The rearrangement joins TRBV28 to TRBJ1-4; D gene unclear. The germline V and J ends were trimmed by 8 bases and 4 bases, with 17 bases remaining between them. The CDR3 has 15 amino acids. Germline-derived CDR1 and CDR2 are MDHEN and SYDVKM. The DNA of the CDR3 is TGTGCCAGCGAGCTGGGCGGGAGGAGTAATGAAAAACTGTTTTTT. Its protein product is CASELGGRSNEKLFF. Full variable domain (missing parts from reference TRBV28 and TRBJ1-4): DVKVTQSSRYLVKRTGEKVFLECVQDMDHENMFWYRQDPGLGLRLIYFSYDVKMKEKGDIPEGYSVSREKKERFSLILESASTNQTSMYLCASELGGRSNEKLFFGSGTQLSVL.

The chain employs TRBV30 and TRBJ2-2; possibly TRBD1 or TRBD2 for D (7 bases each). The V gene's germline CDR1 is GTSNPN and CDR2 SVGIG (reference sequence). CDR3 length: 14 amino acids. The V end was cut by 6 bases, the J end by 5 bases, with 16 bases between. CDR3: CACFGTAGTGELFF. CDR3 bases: TGTGCCTGTTTCGGGACAGCGGGGACCGGGGAGCTGTTTTTT.